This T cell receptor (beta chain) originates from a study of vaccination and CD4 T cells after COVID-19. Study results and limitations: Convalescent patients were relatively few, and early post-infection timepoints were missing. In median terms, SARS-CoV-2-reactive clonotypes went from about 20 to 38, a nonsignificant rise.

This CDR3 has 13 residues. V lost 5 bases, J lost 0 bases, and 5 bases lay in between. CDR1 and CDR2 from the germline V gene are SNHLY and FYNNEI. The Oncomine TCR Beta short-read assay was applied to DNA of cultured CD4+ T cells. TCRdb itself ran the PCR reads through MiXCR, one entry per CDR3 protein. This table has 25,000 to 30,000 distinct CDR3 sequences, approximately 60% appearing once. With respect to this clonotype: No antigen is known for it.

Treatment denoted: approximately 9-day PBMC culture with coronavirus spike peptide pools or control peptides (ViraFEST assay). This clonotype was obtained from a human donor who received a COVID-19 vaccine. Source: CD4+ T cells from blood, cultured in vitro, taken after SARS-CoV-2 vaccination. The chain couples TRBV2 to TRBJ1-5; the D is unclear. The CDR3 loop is CASSPDSNQPQHF. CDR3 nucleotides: TGTGCCAGCAGTCCGGATAGCAATCAGCCCCAGCATTTT.